One sample yielded the 24 T cell receptor beta chains listed below, sequenced in a study of human T cells and chemical hapten exposure. The sample's time point: patch test 1, 2 weeks after DPC sensitization. Treatment here: therapeutic diphenylcyclopropenone sensitization with weekly scalp DPC. Each CDR3 protein gets one entry after TCRdb re-called the RACE reads with MiXCR. The sample contains 150,000 to 200,000 distinct CDR3 sequences, about 14% of which appear only once. The sequencing used whole blood, collected in connection with sensitization to the hapten diphenylcyclopropenone (DPC). Receptors originate from a woman in her thirties with alopecia areata. Some clones in this sample may be carry-over from other donors' samples.

This clonotype was seen only a few times. V usage is TRBV6-5 and J usage is TRBJ2-3; perhaps TRBD1 as D (6 bases). V lost 2 bases, J lost 12 bases, and 15 bases lay in between. The CDR3 totals 13 residues. Germline values: CDR1 MNHEY, CDR2 SVGAGI. The CDR3 region has the DNA TGTGCCAGCAGTTACACCTGGGGGCGCGCACAGTATTTT. It yields the protein CASSYTWGRAQYF.

The table lists this clonotype with a few counts. This chain joins TRBV6-6 and TRBJ1-1; the D gene is possibly TRBD1 (5 bases). Germline CDR1 is MNHNY and CDR2 is SVGAGI (reference sequence). V was clipped by 7 bases and J by 6 bases, with 15 bases between them. This CDR3 comprises 13 residues. CDR3 sequence reads: CASTALGAAEAFF. CDR3 DNA sequence: TGTGCCAGCACCGCTTTAGGGGCAGCTGAAGCTTTCTTT.

In its sample, this clonotype was seen many times. The chain's CDR3 is CASRNGDSRNEQFF. CDR3 DNA sequence: TGTGCCAGCAGGAATGGGGACTCAAGGAATGAGCAGTTCTTC. The V call is TRBV6-2 or TRBV6-3, the J call TRBJ2-1; TRBD2 is a possible D gene (6 bases). The V and J ends lost 6 bases and 7 bases respectively, with 16 bases between them. This CDR3 spans 14 amino acids. Germline CDR1 reads MNHEY; CDR2 reads SVGEGT.

This clonotype was seen a few times. The CDR3, as DNA: TGCGCCAGCAGCTCTGGAGCGGGGTACAATGAGCAGTTCTTC. This codes for CASSSGAGYNEQFF. This chain uses TRBV5-1 with TRBJ2-1; TRBD2 matches 7 bases. In germline, CDR1 is SGHRS, CDR2 YFSETQ. The CDR3 totals 14 residues. Germline trimming cut 3 bases from V and 4 bases from J; bases unmatched to any gene: 4.

The chain couples TRBV11-2 to TRBJ2-1; 12 bases align to TRBD2. V was pared by 5 bases and J by 5 bases, with 4 bases of the junction left unmatched. The CDR3 consists of 15 residues. Per the germline V gene, CDR1 is SGHAT and CDR2 is FQNNGV. CDR3 bases: TGTGCCAGCAGCCAACGACTAGCGGGAGACAATGAGCAGTTCTTC. Amino acid sequence: CASSQRLAGDNEQFF.

This clonotype was picked up a small number of times. The CDR3 sequence: CASSSGFNEKLFF. The CDR3 DNA follows: TGTGCCAGCAGCTCAGGGTTTAATGAAAAACTGTTTTTT. The rearrangement uses TRBV7-2 and TRBJ1-4, with D perhaps matching TRBD1 (5 bases). In germline, CDR1 is SGHTA, CDR2 FQGNSA. CDR3 size: 13 residues. V shed 4 bases and J shed 4 bases, with 7 bases lying between them. Full variable domain (outside the CDR3, taken from reference TRBV7-2 and TRBJ1-4): GAGVSQSPSNKVTEKGKDVELRCDPISGHTALYWYRQSLGQGLEFLIYFQGNSAPDKSGLPSDRFSAERTGGSVSTLTIQRTQQEDSAVYLCASSSGFNEKLFFGSGTQLSVL.

This clonotype has ten or more counts. This chain connects TRBV7-6 to TRBJ2-2; 10 nucleotides align to TRBD2. With 5 bases clipped from V and 0 bases from J, the junction kept 6 bases outside the gene matches. CDR1 and CDR2 from the germline V gene are SGHVS and FNYEAQ. The CDR3 has 17 amino acids. CDR3 residues: CASSPRTSGANTGELFF. CDR3 bases: TGTGCCAGCAGCCCCCGGACTAGCGGAGCGAACACCGGGGAGCTGTTTTTT.

The chain links TRBV12-3 or TRBV12-4 to TRBJ2-5; unclear D gene. The CDR3 runs to 13 residues. V was clipped by 5 bases and J by 5 bases, with 12 bases between them. CDR3 in DNA: TGTGCCAGCAGTCCAGGTCGTTTGGAGACCCAGTACTTC. Its translation: CASSPGRLETQYF.

The chain uses TRBV9 and TRBJ2-1; D remains ambiguous. The CDR3 length is 12 residues. Germline assignment: CDR1 SGDLS and CDR2 YYNGEE. Deletions cut 4 bases from V and 8 bases from J, with 10 bases between. CDR3 residues: CASSYPSHEQFF. DNA of the CDR3: TGTGCCAGCAGCTATCCTAGTCATGAGCAGTTCTTC.

There are many counts of this clonotype. This chain uses TRBV7-9 with TRBJ1-5, with D uncertain. V dropped 1 base and J dropped 7 bases, with 8 bases sitting between them. CDR3 length equals 13 residues. Germline V gives CDR1 SEHNR, CDR2 FQNEAQ (reference sequence). This CDR3 reads CASSLGADQPQHF. The CDR3 DNA follows: TGTGCCAGCAGCTTAGGCGCAGACCAGCCCCAGCATTTT.

This clonotype was observed a few times. This chain links TRBV4-1 with TRBJ2-1; TRBD2 agrees at 8 bases. The CDR3 extends over 13 amino acids. Germline assignment: CDR1 MGHRA and CDR2 YSYEKL. The ends lost 5 bases at V and 8 bases at J; junction bases unmatched: 5. This chain's CDR3 is CASSWTSTHEQFF. The CDR3 DNA is TGCGCCAGCAGCTGGACTAGCACGCATGAGCAGTTCTTC.

The chain couples TRBV11-3 to TRBJ2-3; 13 nucleotides align to TRBD2. The CDR3 has 18 amino acids. In germline, CDR1 is SGHNT, CDR2 YENEEA. The V gene end was trimmed by 4 bases and the J gene end by 2 bases; junction bases not matched to a gene: 9. CDR3 nucleotides: TGTGCCAGCAGCTCCCAGAGACTAGCGGGGGGTTTCACAGATACGCAGTATTTT. It encodes CASSSQRLAGGFTDTQYF.

In this sample, this clonotype turned up a few times. The chain has TRBV30 and TRBJ1-5, with 7 bases fitting TRBD1. The trim removed 2 bases at V and 2 bases at J, leaving 0 bases unmatched. This CDR3 is built from 13 residues. Germline CDR1 GTSNPN, CDR2 SVGIG (reference sequence). CDR3 bases: TGTGCCTGGAGTACAGGGGGCAATCAGCCCCAGCATTTT. This encodes CAWSTGGNQPQHF.

This clonotype showed up just a few times. This sequence joins TRBV6-6 and TRBJ2-2; 9 nucleotides agree with TRBD2. The germline gives CDR1 MNHNY, CDR2 SVGAGI (reference sequence). Trimming cost V 6 bases and J 4 bases; bases outside gene matches: 6. CDR3 length: 15 residues. The DNA of the CDR3 is TGTGCCAGCAGCCGCCCTAGCGGGATCACCGGGGAGCTGTTTTTT. Residues: CASSRPSGITGELFF.

The rearrangement uses TRBV5-4 and TRBJ1-5, with D possibly TRBD1 on 5 matching bases. Deletions cut 9 bases from V and 0 bases from J, with 13 bases between. The germline V gene encodes CDR1 SGHNT and CDR2 YYREEE (reference sequence). The length of the CDR3 is 14 residues. The CDR3 sequence: CATQAGGSNQPQHF. The CDR3 DNA is TGTGCCACCCAAGCGGGGGGTAGCAATCAGCCCCAGCATTTT.

This clonotype was observed a handful of times. The chain uses TRBV7-7 and TRBJ2-2; D perhaps matches TRBD2 (5 bases). The CDR3 is 14 amino acids. Trimming removed 5 bases from V and 5 bases from J, with 12 bases in between. CDR1 and CDR2 from the germline V gene are SSHAT and FNYEAQ (reference sequence). CDR3 amino acids: CASSPAVGTGELFF. In DNA form, the CDR3 reads TGTGCCAGCAGCCCAGCGGTGGGGACCGGGGAGCTGTTTTTT.

This clonotype was counted only a few times. The J gene is TRBJ2-1, the V gene TRBV12-3 or TRBV12-4, with 13 positions matching TRBD2. The CDR3 runs to 14 residues. The trim removed 6 bases at V and 7 bases at J, leaving 3 bases unmatched. Here the CDR3 reads CASSRTSGRNEQFF. The CDR3 nucleotides read TGTGCCAGCAGCCGGACTAGCGGGAGAAATGAGCAGTTCTTC.

This clonotype was detected only a few times. V is TRBV20-1 and J is TRBJ2-5; TRBD2 agrees at 7 bases. J gave up 4 bases and V 7 bases, and 9 bases lay outside the gene matches. CDR1 is DFQATT and CDR2 is SNEGSKA in the germline V gene (reference sequence). This CDR3 region has 13 residues. CDR3 coding DNA: TGCAGTGGGGGGGGAGCGGCTGGAGAGACCCAGTACTTC. This translates into CSGGGAAGETQYF.

A few counts support this clonotype. The chain joins TRBV20-1 to TRBJ2-1; TRBD2 matches at 9 bases. Unmatched junction bases numbered 6, after V lost 5 bases and J lost 4 bases. This CDR3 contains 14 residues. Germline loops: CDR1 DFQATT, CDR2 SNEGSKA (reference sequence). The CDR3 nucleotides are TGCAGTGCTGCGAGCGGGGGGACTTACAATGAGCAGTTCTTC. Translating gives CSAASGGTYNEQFF.

This clonotype was seen a handful of times. V and J are TRBV20-1 and TRBJ2-2, with D perhaps matching TRBD2 (5 bases). Deletions cut 3 bases from V and 5 bases from J, with 7 bases between. CDR3 size: 12 residues. Germline V gene data show CDR1 as DFQATT and CDR2 as SNEGSKA (reference sequence). CDR3 protein: CSASRGTGELFF. The CDR3 coding sequence is TGCAGTGCTAGCCGGGGAACCGGGGAGCTGTTTTTT.

This clonotype was found many times. V gene TRBV18 combines with J gene TRBJ1-1; D is unresolved. The CDR3 runs to 16 residues. Germline lookup yields CDR1 KGHSH and CDR2 LQKENI. Trimming shortened V by 6 bases and J by 2 bases, and 19 bases separated the two germline ends. CDR3: CASSPTSGGRNTEAFF. The CDR3 DNA follows: TGTGCCAGCTCTCCAACATCCGGAGGGAGAAACACTGAAGCTTTCTTT.

The CDR3 is CASTPRSGGSSGDTQYF. In nucleotides, the CDR3 is TGTGCCAGTACCCCAAGATCAGGTGGCTCCAGCGGGGATACGCAGTATTTT. This rearrangement joins TRBV19 to TRBJ2-3, with D maybe TRBD2 (6 bases). Trimming stripped 7 bases from V and 6 bases from J, with 26 bases between. The germline gives CDR1 LNHDA, CDR2 SQIVND (reference sequence). The CDR3 is 17 residues long.

A few counts support this clonotype. The rearrangement links TRBV25-1 to TRBJ2-4, with D uncertain. From germline, CDR1 is MGHDK and CDR2 SYGVNS. The V end lost 7 bases, the J end lost 2 bases, and 6 bases lay between the germline ends. This CDR3 contains 12 residues. The CDR3 sequence: CASIGPKNIQYF. The CDR3 region has the DNA TGTGCCAGCATTGGGCCCAAAAACATTCAGTACTTC.

V is TRBV7-2 and J is TRBJ2-1, with D possibly being TRBD2 (5 bases). V lost 1 base and J lost 8, with 9 bases in between. The CDR3 length is 13 residues. The germline CDR1 and CDR2 sequences are SGHTA and FQGNSA. In nucleotides, the CDR3 is TGTGCCAGCAGCTTAGGAGGGAGAGATGAGCAGTTCTTC. It translates to CASSLGGRDEQFF.